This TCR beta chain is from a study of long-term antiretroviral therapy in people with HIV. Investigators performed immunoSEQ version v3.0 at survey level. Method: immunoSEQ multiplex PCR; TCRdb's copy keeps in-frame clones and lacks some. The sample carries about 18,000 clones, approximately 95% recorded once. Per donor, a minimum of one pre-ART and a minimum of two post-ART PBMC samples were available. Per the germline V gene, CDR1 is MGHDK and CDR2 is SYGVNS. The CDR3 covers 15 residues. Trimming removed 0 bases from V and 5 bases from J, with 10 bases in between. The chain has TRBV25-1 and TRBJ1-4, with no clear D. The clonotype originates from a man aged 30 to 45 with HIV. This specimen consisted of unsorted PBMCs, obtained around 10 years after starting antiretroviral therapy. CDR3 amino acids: CASSEYSQKNEKLFF. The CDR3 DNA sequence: TGTGCCAGCAGTGAATATAGCCAGAAGAATGAAAAACTGTTTTTT.